This T cell receptor beta chain was obtained from a study of T-cell reconstitution after alpha-beta-depleted transplantation in children (dated by TCRdb to about 2016). About the full investigation: Using TCR repertoire profiling, the study followed T-cell immune reconstitution in a quantitative way in children after TCRalphabeta/CD19-depleted allogeneic hematopoietic cell transplantation. The paper as a whole reports these results and caveats: In some patients, the high TCRbeta diversity seen at day 60 was put down to recipient T cells and intrathymic progenitors that had survived conditioning. The apparently early recovery of alphabetaT-cell counts about two months after transplant reportedly depended on only several hundred rapidly expanded clones that came from non-depleted graft cells. Over the following months the frequencies of hyperexpanded clones went down, and after one year T-cell counts and TCRbeta diversity were mostly credited to newly produced T cells.

Notes on this clonotype: What antigen it recognizes has not been identified. Base qualities are not provided; no much larger clone lies one nucleotide away.

The method was PCR. Instrument used: Illumina HiSeq 2500. TCR libraries were prepared with molecular barcoding, using unique molecular identifiers to normalize TCRbeta repertoire quantification. TCRdb trimmed public reads at Q25 via fastp, called clones via MiXCR and kept in-frame beta chains. For every CDR3 protein sequence, its rows merge into one entry that carries the most common genes and DNA. This sample comprises about 340,000 distinct CDR3 sequences, about 17% of them detected only once. The ten largest clones represent roughly 40% of the sample. What the treatment or condition label conveys for this sample: allogeneic hematopoietic cell transplantation with graft depleted of TCRalphabeta T cells and CD19 B cells. TCRalphabeta/CD19-depleted allogeneic hematopoietic cell grafts were given to the transplant recipients, all of whom were children. CDR3 length: 16 amino acids, cysteine to phenylalanine. Only the CDR3 DNA stays, 48 bases, in frame from base 1. The CDR1 and CDR2 encoded by the germline V gene (reference sequence) are SEHNR and FQNEAQ. V loses 2 bases of germline sequence and J loses 4 bases, and the interval between the two ends is 15 bases.

This sequence was found in a male patient aged 2 to 9 who had a stem cell transplant for acute lymphoblastic leukemia, so the T cells may come from the graft donor. The sample consisted of PBMCs, mostly from graft donor cells, taken 360 days after TCRalphabeta/CD19-depleted stem cell transplant. The chain uses TRBV7-9 and TRBJ2-4; no confident D gene assignment can be made. The sequenced DNA: TGTGCCAGCAGCTTATTTAGGAAACACCCTAAAAACATTCAGTACTTC. It translates to CASSLFRKHPKNIQYF.